This T cell receptor (beta chain) emerged from a study of cytomegalovirus exposure and HLA in healthy donors. General study results and limits: Listed as cytomegalovirus-associated were 150 or so TCR beta chains.

Clones were sequenced by immunoSEQ multiplex PCR, and TCRdb holds only the in-frame ones, with some missing. The profile covers about 350,000 clones, with roughly 87% appearing a single time and roughly 1.1% taken by the ten largest. Germline V gives CDR1 LNHDA, CDR2 SQIVND (reference sequence). V shed 6 bases and J 2 bases; nucleotides not matched to a gene: 12. CDR3 size: 18 residues. About this clone: Its matching antigen is unknown.

This TCR was sampled from a woman in her twenties or thirties in good health and CMV-seropositive. The J gene is TRBJ1-5, the V gene TRBV19; TRBD1 agrees at 11 bases. Sequenced sample: PBMCs. This chain's CDR3 is CASSLPGQGVSGNQPQHF. The DNA for the CDR3 is TGTGCCAGTAGCCTCCCGGGACAGGGGGTTTCGGGCAATCAGCCCCAGCATTTT.